The clone carrying this T cell receptor beta chain was observed a handful of times. No antigen is known for it. The source of the sample is a study of CD8+CD57+ T cells in acquired aplastic anemia. Study context: Average DNA yield from sorted CD4+ and CD8+ cells was 3.2 ug. Study-wide results and limits: A significant difference in CD8+ Simpson's diversity between patients and controls was not found. There were some 27 CD8+ CDR3 sequences that occurred in both patients and controls.

Previously, flow cytometry had revealed CD8+CD57+ cell expansion in the patients chosen for sequencing. Severe acquired aplastic anemia affected all patients. Genomic DNA acted as the template from which TCR beta VDJ combination and CDR3 sequence profiling were carried out. TCRdb reanalysed the reads using MiXCR and keeps one entry per CDR3 protein. The sample has 150,000 to 180,000 distinct CDR3 sequences, about 50% seen once. The sample consisted of sorted CD4+, CD8+, or CD8+CD57+ T cells (not recorded which) from PBMCs. The source is a human donor with aplastic anemia.

CDR3 nucleotide sequence: TGCAGTGCTAGACGGCCTGACCTGAACTACGAGCAGTACTTC. Translating gives CSARRPDLNYEQYF. The chain combines TRBV20-1 with TRBJ2-7; D remains unclear. The V and J ends lost 2 bases and 3 bases respectively, with 14 bases between them. CDR1 is DFQATT, CDR2 SNEGSKA, per germline (reference sequence). The CDR3 runs to 14 residues.